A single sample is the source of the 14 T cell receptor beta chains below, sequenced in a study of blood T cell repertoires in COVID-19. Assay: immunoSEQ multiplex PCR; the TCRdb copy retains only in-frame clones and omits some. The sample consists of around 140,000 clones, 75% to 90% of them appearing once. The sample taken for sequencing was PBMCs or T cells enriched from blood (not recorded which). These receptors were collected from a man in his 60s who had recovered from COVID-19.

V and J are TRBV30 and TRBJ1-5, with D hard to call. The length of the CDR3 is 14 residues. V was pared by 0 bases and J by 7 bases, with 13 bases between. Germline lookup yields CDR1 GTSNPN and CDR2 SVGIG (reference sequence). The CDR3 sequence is CAWSVTQVGQPQHF. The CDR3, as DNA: TGTGCCTGGAGTGTCACCCAGGTCGGACAGCCCCAGCATTTT.

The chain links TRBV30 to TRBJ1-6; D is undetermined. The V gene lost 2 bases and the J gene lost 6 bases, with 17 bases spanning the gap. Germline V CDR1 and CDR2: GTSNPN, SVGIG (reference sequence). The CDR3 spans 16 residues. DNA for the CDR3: TGTGCCTGGAGTTTTGGTCGGGGTTTAGGTAATTCACCCCTCCACTTT. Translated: CAWSFGRGLGNSPLHF.

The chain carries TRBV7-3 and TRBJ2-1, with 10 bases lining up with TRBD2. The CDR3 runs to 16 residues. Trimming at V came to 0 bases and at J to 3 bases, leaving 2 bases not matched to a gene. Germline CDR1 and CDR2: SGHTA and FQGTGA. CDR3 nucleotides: TGTGCCAGCAGCTTAACCCGGACTAGCGGCTACAATGAGCAGTTCTTC. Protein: CASSLTRTSGYNEQFF. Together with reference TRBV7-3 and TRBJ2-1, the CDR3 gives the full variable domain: GAGVSQTPSNKVTEKGKYVELRCDPISGHTALYWYRQSLGQGPEFLIYFQGTGAADDSGLPNDRFFAVRPEGSVSTLKIQRTERGDSAVYLCASSLTRTSGYNEQFFGPGTRLTVL.

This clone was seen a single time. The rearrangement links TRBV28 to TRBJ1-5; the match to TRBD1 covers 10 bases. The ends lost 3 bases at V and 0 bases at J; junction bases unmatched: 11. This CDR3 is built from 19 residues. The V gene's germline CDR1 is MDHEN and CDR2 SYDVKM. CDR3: CASSFPRTGGRYSNQPQHF. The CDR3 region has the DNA TGTGCCAGCAGTTTCCCGCGGACAGGGGGTCGTTATAGCAATCAGCCCCAGCATTTT.

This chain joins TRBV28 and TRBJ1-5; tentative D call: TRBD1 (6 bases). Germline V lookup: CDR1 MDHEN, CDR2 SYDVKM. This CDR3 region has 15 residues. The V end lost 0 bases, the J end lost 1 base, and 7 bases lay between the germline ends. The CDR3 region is CASSLWGASNQPQHF. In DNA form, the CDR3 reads TGTGCCAGCAGTTTATGGGGGGCGAGCAATCAGCCCCAGCATTTT.

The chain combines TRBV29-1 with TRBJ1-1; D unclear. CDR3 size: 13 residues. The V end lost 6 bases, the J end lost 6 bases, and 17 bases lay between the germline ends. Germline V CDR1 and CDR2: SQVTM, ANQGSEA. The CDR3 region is CSVARTPGAEAFF. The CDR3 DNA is TGCAGCGTCGCAAGGACTCCCGGCGCTGAAGCTTTCTTT.

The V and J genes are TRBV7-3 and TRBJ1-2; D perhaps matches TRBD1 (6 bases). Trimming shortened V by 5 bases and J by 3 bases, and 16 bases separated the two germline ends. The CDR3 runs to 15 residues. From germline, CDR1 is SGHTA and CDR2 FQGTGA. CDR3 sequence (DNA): TGTGCCAGCAGCCCTAATTCAGGGGTTCACTATGGCTACACCTTC. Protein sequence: CASSPNSGVHYGYTF.

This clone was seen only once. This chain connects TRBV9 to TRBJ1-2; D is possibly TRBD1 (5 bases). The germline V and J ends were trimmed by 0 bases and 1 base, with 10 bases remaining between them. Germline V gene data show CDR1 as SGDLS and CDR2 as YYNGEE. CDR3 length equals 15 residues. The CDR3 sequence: CASSVGFGHNYGYTF. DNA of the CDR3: TGTGCCAGCAGCGTAGGTTTTGGACATAACTATGGCTACACCTTC.

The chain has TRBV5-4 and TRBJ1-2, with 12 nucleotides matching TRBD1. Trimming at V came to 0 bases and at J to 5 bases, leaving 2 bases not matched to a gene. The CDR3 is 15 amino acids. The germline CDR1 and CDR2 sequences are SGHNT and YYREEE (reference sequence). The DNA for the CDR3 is TGTGCCAGCAGCTTGGGGGGACAGGGGGCTTATGGCTACACCTTC. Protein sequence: CASSLGGQGAYGYTF.

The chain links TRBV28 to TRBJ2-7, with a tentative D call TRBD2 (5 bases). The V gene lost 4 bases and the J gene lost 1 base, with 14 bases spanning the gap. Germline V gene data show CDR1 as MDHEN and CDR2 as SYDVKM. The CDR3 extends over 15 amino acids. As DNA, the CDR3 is TGTGCCAGCAGTTATGGGCATACGGGATCCTACGAGCAGTACTTC. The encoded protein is CASSYGHTGSYEQYF.

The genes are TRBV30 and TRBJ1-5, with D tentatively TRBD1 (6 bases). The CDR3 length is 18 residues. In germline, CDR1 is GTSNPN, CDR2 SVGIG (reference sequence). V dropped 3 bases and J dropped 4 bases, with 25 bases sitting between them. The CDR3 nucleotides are TGTGCCTGGAGCCCCTACCTGATGGCAGGGGAGTATAATCAGCCCCAGCATTTT. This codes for CAWSPYLMAGEYNQPQHF.

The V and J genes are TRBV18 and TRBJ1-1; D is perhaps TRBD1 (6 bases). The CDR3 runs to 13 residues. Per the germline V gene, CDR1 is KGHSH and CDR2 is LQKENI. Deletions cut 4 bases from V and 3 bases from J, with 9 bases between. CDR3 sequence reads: CASSQGGDTEAFF. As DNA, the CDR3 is TGTGCCAGCTCACAGGGGGGGGACACTGAAGCTTTCTTT.

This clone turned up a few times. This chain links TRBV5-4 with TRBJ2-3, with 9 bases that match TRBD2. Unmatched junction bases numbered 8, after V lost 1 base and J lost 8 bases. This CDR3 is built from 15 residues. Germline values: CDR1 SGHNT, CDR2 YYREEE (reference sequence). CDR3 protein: CASSLKREVRRTQYF. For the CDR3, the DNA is TGTGCCAGCAGCTTGAAGCGGGAGGTACGGCGTACGCAGTATTTT.

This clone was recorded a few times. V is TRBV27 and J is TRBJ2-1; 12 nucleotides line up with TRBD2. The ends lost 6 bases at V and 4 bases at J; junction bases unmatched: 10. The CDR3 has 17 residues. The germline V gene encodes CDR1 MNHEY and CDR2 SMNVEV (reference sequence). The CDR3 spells CASRPRTSGILYNEQFF. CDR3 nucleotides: TGTGCCAGCAGACCCCGGACTAGCGGGATTCTTTACAATGAGCAGTTCTTC.